Here is one T cell receptor (beta chain) with its context. Its antigen remains unknown. This specimen belongs to a study of T cells in tumors after PD-1 blockade. Study context: Prior checkpoint blockade, systemic immunosuppressant use, or anti-cancer therapy within 4 weeks excluded patients. Either cemiplimab 350 mg every 2 weeks or pembrolizumab 200 mg every 3 weeks was given. On average, peripheral blood gave about 120,000 TCR templates and under 45,000 unique clonotypes.

The V gene's germline CDR1 is LGHDT and CDR2 YNNKEL (reference sequence). V gave up 4 bases and J gave up 4 bases, with 8 bases separating them. This CDR3 comprises 14 residues. Here immunoSEQ multiplex PCR was the method, and the copy in TCRdb shows in-frame clones only, minus some. The data contain tens of thousands of clones, roughly 73% of them singletons. Study-wide results and limits: Blood contained roughly two fifths of the tumor's TCR clonotypes.

This sequence joins TRBV3-1 (or the pseudogene TRBV3-2) and TRBJ1-6, with D possibly being TRBD1 (6 bases). The sequence came from a human donor with basal cell carcinoma. The sample here was PBMCs, taken after anti-PD-1 treatment. In DNA form, the CDR3 reads TGTGCCAGCAGCCTCGGACAGTATAATTCACCCCTCCACTTT. It codes for CASSLGQYNSPLHF.